A selection of T cell receptor beta chains follows, all from one sample in a study of control samples from healthy donors and cancer patients. Clones were sequenced by immunoSEQ multiplex PCR, and TCRdb holds only the in-frame ones, with some missing. Here the sample spans over 120,000 clones, about 90% being singletons. Sequenced input: blood. The source of these receptors is a man aged 25 to 45 in good health. Each CDR3 is given with its conserved first and last residue. The D gene is left open where the match is weak. Size is omitted from some rows. Given values are once, few, many or a class for expanded clones.

D	J	size	V	CDR3	DNA
TRBD1	TRBJ2-7	once	TRBV27	CASGTWDRVRYYEQYF	TGTGCCAGCGGAACATGGGACAGGGTAAGATACTACGAGCAGTACTTC
-	TRBJ1-5	-	TRBV27	CASSLFAYSNQPQHF	TGTGCCAGCAGTTTGTTCGCATATAGCAATCAGCCCCAGCATTTT
-	TRBJ1-6	once	TRBV28	CASSLPGLGNSPLHF	TGTGCCAGCAGTTTACCTGGGTTGGGGAATTCACCCCTCCACTTT
-	TRBJ1-4	-	TRBV7-8	CASSQRRGANEKLFF	TGTGCCAGCAGCCAGAGACGGGGGGCTAATGAAAAACTGTTTTTT
TRBD1	TRBJ1-4	-	TRBV7-9	CASSLRTGQGEKLFF	TGTGCCAGCAGCTTACGGACAGGCCAGGGGGAAAAACTGTTTTTT
TRBD2	TRBJ2-3	-	TRBV4-2	CASSQQTGGYTDTQYF	TGTGCCAGCAGCCAACAGACGGGGGGGTACACAGATACGCAGTATTTT
-	TRBJ2-5	-	TRBV9	CASSVAQGTQETQYF	TGTGCCAGCAGCGTAGCCCAGGGAACCCAAGAGACCCAGTACTTC
-	TRBJ1-4	-	TRBV15	CATSRDINEKLFF	TGTGCCACCAGCAGGGACATAAATGAAAAACTGTTTTTT
TRBD1	TRBJ1-1	-	TRBV10-1	CASSETGETEAFF	TGCGCCAGCAGTGAGACAGGGGAAACTGAAGCTTTCTTT
TRBD1	TRBJ2-2	-	TRBV29-1	CSVGGQGDGTGELFF	TGCAGCGTTGGGGGACAGGGAGATGGCACCGGGGAGCTGTTTTTT
-	TRBJ1-2	-	TRBV27	CASRKGQFYGYTF	TGTGCCAGCAGGAAGGGACAATTCTATGGCTACACCTTC
TRBD1	TRBJ1-1	-	TRBV6-5	CASSYETGTEAFF	TGTGCCAGCAGTTACGAGACAGGGACTGAAGCTTTCTTT
TRBD1	TRBJ1-1	-	TRBV5-4	CASRDRGTTEAFF	TGTGCCAGCAGAGACAGGGGGACCACTGAAGCTTTCTTT
TRBD1	TRBJ2-7	-	TRBV11-1	CASSTGTGPYEQYF	TGTGCCAGCAGCACAGGGACAGGACCCTACGAGCAGTACTTC
TRBD2	TRBJ2-7	-	TRBV28	CASSLFPGRSGNHEQYF	TGTGCCAGCAGTTTATTCCCAGGGCGCAGCGGGAATCACGAGCAGTACTTC
-	TRBJ1-1	-	TRBV28	CASSLPGNTEAFF	TGTGCCAGCAGTTTACCGGGGAACACTGAAGCTTTCTTT
TRBD1	TRBJ2-2	-	TRBV9	CASRPTGTGGFGELFF	TGTGCCAGCCGGCCCACCGGGACAGGGGGCTTCGGGGAGCTGTTTTTT
-	TRBJ2-7	-	TRBV19	CASSPWQGSESEQYF	TGTGCCAGTAGTCCCTGGCAGGGTTCAGAATCCGAGCAGTACTTC
-	TRBJ1-4	-	TRBV10-3	CAIREGGTNEKLFF	TGTGCCATCAGGGAGGGGGGGACTAATGAAAAACTGTTTTTT
-	TRBJ1-2	-	TRBV23-1	CASSQEGPNYGYTF	TGCGCCAGCAGTCAAGAGGGGCCCAACTATGGCTACACCTTC
-	TRBJ2-2	few	TRBV15	CATSRDGELFF	TGTGCCACCAGCAGAGACGGGGAGCTGTTTTTT
-	TRBJ1-3	-	TRBV15	CATSSHQGNTIYF	TGTGCCACCAGCTCACATCAGGGAAACACCATATATTTT
TRBD2	TRBJ2-1	-	TRBV6-5	CASSLVAGYNEQFF	TGTGCCAGCAGTTTGGTAGCGGGGTACAATGAGCAGTTCTTC
-	TRBJ2-2	-	TRBV10-2	CASSELVSTGELFF	TGCGCCAGCAGTGAGCTGGTTAGCACCGGGGAGCTGTTTTTT
-	TRBJ1-3	-	TRBV6-1	CASSEWDTIYF	TGTGCCAGCAGTGAGTGGGACACCATATATTTT
-	TRBJ1-1	-	TRBV19	CATYGGIRNTEAFF	TGTGCCACCTACGGGGGAATTAGGAACACTGAAGCTTTCTTT
-	TRBJ1-1	-	TRBV24-1	CATSGGAGNTEAFF	TGTGCCACCAGTGGGGGGGCCGGGAACACTGAAGCTTTCTTT
-	TRBJ2-1	-	TRBV24-1	CATSATRGFYNEQFF	TGTGCCACCAGTGCTACGAGGGGCTTTTACAATGAGCAGTTCTTC
TRBD1	TRBJ2-7	-	TRBV27	CASSIMGQAGGEQYF	TGTGCCAGCAGTATAATGGGACAGGCGGGTGGCGAGCAGTACTTC
-	TRBJ2-3	-	TRBV6-5	CASTEGGTQYF	TGTGCCAGTACGGAAGGGGGAACGCAGTATTTT
-	TRBJ1-4	once	TRBV30	CAWSPVSEKLFF	TGTGCCTGGAGTCCCGTTAGTGAAAAACTGTTTTTT
-	TRBJ2-6	-	TRBV3-1/TRBV3-2	CASSLGIHSGANVLTF	TGTGCCAGCAGCTTGGGGATTCACTCTGGGGCCAACGTCCTGACTTTC
TRBD1	TRBJ1-1	-	TRBV5-1	CASSSKLGQGNTEAFF	TGCGCCAGCAGCTCGAAACTGGGACAGGGCAACACTGAAGCTTTCTTT
-	TRBJ1-1	-	TRBV10-3	CAIKDGRRNTEAFF	TGTGCCATCAAGGACGGACGGCGCAACACTGAAGCTTTCTTT
TRBD1	TRBJ1-1	-	TRBV14	CASSQLTGGGTEAFF	TGTGCCAGCAGCCAATTGACAGGGGGCGGCACTGAAGCTTTCTTT
TRBD1	TRBJ2-7	-	TRBV12-3/TRBV12-4	CASRTGGTYEQYF	TGTGCCAGCAGAACAGGGGGCACATACGAGCAGTACTTC
-	TRBJ1-4	-	TRBV12-3/TRBV12-4	CASSPHGGEKLFF	TGTGCCAGCAGCCCACATGGGGGCGAAAAACTGTTTTTT
TRBD1	TRBJ2-7	-	TRBV11-2	CASSRRDSPSYEQYF	TGTGCCAGCAGTCGCCGGGACAGTCCCTCCTACGAGCAGTACTTC
-	TRBJ1-1	-	TRBV6-6	CASSGGVMNTEAFF	TGTGCCAGCAGCGGTGGGGTCATGAACACTGAAGCTTTCTTT
-	TRBJ1-1	-	TRBV5-1	CASSRESGVPEAFF	TGCGCCAGCAGCAGGGAATCAGGGGTCCCTGAAGCTTTCTTT
TRBD1	TRBJ1-5	once	TRBV15	CATSRDTRGRNGQPQHF	TGTGCCACCAGCAGAGATACGAGGGGGCGGAACGGTCAGCCCCAGCATTTT
-	TRBJ1-2	-	TRBV5-6	CASSLVRSFSHGYTF	TGTGCCAGCAGCTTGGTAAGATCTTTTTCCCATGGCTACACCTTC
-	TRBJ1-3	once	TRBV10-3	CAISESKGGGNTIYF	TGTGCCATCAGTGAGTCGAAGGGTGGTGGAAACACCATATATTTT
TRBD2	TRBJ2-2	-	TRBV5-1	CASSAGLAGIGTGELFF	TGCGCCAGCAGCGCGGGACTAGCGGGGATCGGCACCGGGGAGCTGTTTTTT
-	TRBJ1-1	-	TRBV20-1	CSASENEAFF	TGCAGTGCTAGCGAGAACGAAGCTTTCTTT
-	TRBJ2-1	-	TRBV30	CAWNGPGTSINEQFF	TGTGCCTGGAACGGACCCGGGACCTCCATCAATGAGCAGTTCTTC
-	TRBJ1-1	-	TRBV15	CATSRDLGAEAFF	TGTGCCACCAGCAGAGATCTTGGGGCTGAAGCTTTCTTT
-	TRBJ1-5	-	TRBV21-1	CASSVEDSNQPQHF	TGTGCCAGCAGCGTCGAGGATAGCAATCAGCCCCAGCATTTT
TRBD1	TRBJ1-5	-	TRBV6-1	CASSDPGTGINQPQHF	TGTGCCAGCAGTGACCCCGGGACAGGGATCAATCAGCCCCAGCATTTT
-	TRBJ1-1	-	TRBV12-5	CASGPHGGIDTEAFF	TGTGCTAGTGGTCCTCATGGAGGGATAGATACTGAAGCTTTCTTT
-	TRBJ1-4	-	TRBV5-6	CASSWGPNEKLFF	TGTGCCAGCAGCTGGGGACCAAATGAAAAACTGTTTTTT
-	TRBJ2-2	-	TRBV9	CASSVGLSNTGELFF	TGTGCCAGCAGCGTAGGACTCTCCAACACCGGGGAGCTGTTTTTT